A single T cell receptor (beta chain) is shown here with its context. The CDR3 covers 15 residues. Unmatched junction bases numbered 8, after V lost 5 bases and J lost 5 bases. CDR1 SGHVS and CDR2 FNYEAQ come from the germline V gene. The sample is drawn from a study of blood T cell repertoires in COVID-19. Study-wide context: Acute-phase and convalescent COVID-19 samples originated in the United States, Italy and Spain. Sources were T cells, B-cell-depleted T cells, or PBMCs; the material itself was cDNA or gDNA.

Method: immunoSEQ multiplex PCR; TCRdb's copy keeps in-frame clones and lacks some. This sample has about 140,000 clones, with 76% found just once. The sequence was obtained from a woman of 80 years or more with active or convalescent COVID-19. The sample taken for sequencing was peripheral blood. The chain is built from TRBV7-6 and TRBJ2-1; 8 nucleotides align to TRBD1. This CDR3 reads CASSVDRGKHNEQFF. DNA of the CDR3: TGTGCCAGCAGCGTCGACAGGGGAAAACACAATGAGCAGTTCTTC.